In this sample, the clone carrying this TCR beta chain turned up many times. Antigen specificity is unknown. Time point given: sample taken at primary tumor resection. Frozen PBMC, nontumor lung or tumor provided whole RNA, which was sequenced unsorted. The approximately 78 donors had untreated early-stage non-small cell lung cancer. The data derive from a study of spatial heterogeneity in lung cancer. Overall study results and limits: Blood showed ubiquitous tumor TCRs more often at resection than at routine follow-up.

Every TCR cDNA molecule bore its own unique molecular identifier. From the 5' RACE reads, TCRdb called clonotypes with MiXCR, one entry per CDR3 protein. There are more than 30,000 distinct CDR3 sequences in the sample; around 5.2% occur only once, and about a quarter lies in the top ten. Trimming took 0 bases from V and 0 from J; bases not matched to a gene: 8. The CDR3 has 17 residues. Germline V lookup: CDR1 DFQATT, CDR2 SNEGSKA (reference sequence). Sequenced here: PBMCs, sampled at surgery. The source of this sequence is a female donor with early-stage non-small cell lung cancer. The J gene is TRBJ1-1, the V gene TRBV20-1; 9 bases are a match to TRBD1. CDR3 residues: CSARDRTGESLNTEAFF. Written as DNA, the CDR3 is TGCAGTGCTAGAGACAGGACAGGGGAATCCTTGAACACTGAAGCTTTCTTT.